The present T cell receptor beta chain was sequenced within a study of beta chain features in type 1 diabetes. Points from the study as a whole: Cells that show high TCR expression could be over-represented by cDNA sequencing. TCRB CDR3s were moderately but significantly shorter in Type 1 diabetes patients in all four CD4+ subsets.

Of the isolated RNA, all was reverse transcribed, and so the sequenced material was expressed TCRB transcripts. The average read count of naive, central memory and regulatory T cell samples was approximately 3.5 million. Repertoires were generated with immunoSEQ multiplex PCR, while TCRdb's copy carries only in-frame clones and drops some. The sample includes around 500,000 clones, roughly 11% seen only once; the top ten take roughly 0.046%. The CDR3 consists of 13 residues. V lost 8 bases and J lost 2, with 12 bases in between. CDR1 is LNHDA, CDR2 SQIVND, per germline (reference sequence). Only a few counts were recorded for this clone. Its antigen is not known.

Sequences were obtained from naive CD4+ T cells from blood. The chain recombines TRBV19 with TRBJ1-2, with a possible D match to TRBD1 (6 bases). The receptor's source is a woman aged 18-29 years in good health. The CDR3 reads CASFGTTNYGYTF. DNA of the CDR3: TGTGCCAGTTTCGGGACAACAAACTATGGCTACACCTTC.